This entry lists 9 T cell receptor beta chains sequenced from one sample in a study of T cells in Graves' hyperthyroidism and ophthalmopathy. Amplification targeted TCR beta CDR3 regions from RNA transcripts. HTBI primers were employed in a first-round RT-PCR of the TCR CDR3. TCRdb passed the multiplex PCR reads through MiXCR, listing each CDR3 protein once. The sample records about 270,000 distinct CDR3 sequences, approximately 20% being singletons. The sample comprised blood. These receptors were collected from a man under 40 with Graves' ophthalmopathy.

This clonotype was observed a few times. The chain couples TRBV9 to TRBJ1-3; D is unclear. Trimming left V 0 bases short and J 0 bases short, with 10 bases between. The CDR3 totals 16 residues. Germline V gene sequence: CDR1 SGDLS, CDR2 YYNGEE. CDR3 region: CASSVAGSPSGNTIYF. The CDR3 region has the DNA TGTGCCAGCAGCGTAGCTGGGTCGCCCTCTGGAAACACCATATATTTT.

This clonotype was found a few times. The chain carries TRBV7-9 and TRBJ2-6; D could derive from TRBD1 or TRBD2 (6 bases each). Germline V CDR1 and CDR2: SEHNR, FQNEAQ (reference sequence). This CDR3 has 16 residues. The V end was cut by 4 bases, the J end by 2 bases, with 12 bases between. The CDR3 loop reads CASSSLGGTGANVLTF. The CDR3 region has the DNA TGTGCCAGCAGCTCGCTCGGGGGCACTGGGGCCAACGTCCTGACTTTC.

The chain has TRBV18 and TRBJ1-2, with 7 positions matching TRBD1. Trimming at V came to 4 bases and at J to 4 bases, leaving 6 bases not matched to a gene. Germline CDR1 reads KGHSH; CDR2 reads LQKENI. The CDR3 is 14 amino acids. The CDR3 DNA follows: TGTGCCAGCTCACTCGACAGGGACGGCTATGGCTACACCTTC. Amino acid sequence: CASSLDRDGYGYTF.

A few counts support this clonotype. This chain uses TRBV20-1 with TRBJ2-7; TRBD1 aligns across 7 bases. The CDR3 is 13 residues long. Germline-derived CDR1 and CDR2 are DFQATT and SNEGSKA (reference sequence). Unmatched junction bases numbered 3, after V lost 1 base and J lost 3 bases. Here the CDR3 reads CSARGDSDYEQYF. CDR3 in DNA: TGCAGTGCTAGAGGGGACAGCGACTACGAGCAGTACTTC.

This clonotype was found many times. As DNA, the CDR3 is TGTGCCAGCAGCTTGGTGGGTCGGCGGGAGACTAACAATGAGCAGTTCTTC. Protein sequence: CASSLVGRRETNNEQFF. This sequence joins TRBV11-1 and TRBJ2-1; 7 bases are shared with TRBD2. In germline, CDR1 is SGHAT, CDR2 FQDESV (reference sequence). The CDR3 loop spans 17 amino acids. The J segment lost 5 bases and the V segment lost 3 bases, leaving 13 bases of the junction unmatched.

This clonotype was detected many times. The V call is TRBV12-3 or TRBV12-4, the J call TRBJ2-3; perhaps TRBD1 as D (6 bases). This CDR3 contains 14 residues. V was pared by 3 bases and J by 0 bases, with 7 bases between. The CDR3 loop is CASSFQGSTDTQYF. The CDR3 nucleotides read TGTGCCAGCAGTTTTCAGGGGAGCACAGATACGCAGTATTTT.

This clonotype was found many times. The genes are TRBV27 and TRBJ2-3; 13 bases match TRBD2. Germline CDR1 reads MNHEY; CDR2 reads SMNVEV (reference sequence). This CDR3 has 16 amino acids. V was pared by 4 bases and J by 4 bases, with 5 bases of the junction left unmatched. Here the CDR3 reads CASSSRTSGGPDTQYF. CDR3 nucleotide sequence: TGTGCCAGCAGTTCACGGACTAGCGGGGGACCAGATACGCAGTATTTT.

The chain employs TRBV6-1 and TRBJ2-3; 10 nucleotides match TRBD2. This CDR3 is 15 amino acids long. Per germline, CDR1 MNHNS and CDR2 SASEGT. The J segment lost 10 bases and the V segment lost 7 bases, leaving 14 bases of the junction unmatched. DNA of the CDR3: TGTGCCAGCAACCCCGGGACTAGCGTACCGAAAGCGCAGTATTTT. This gives the protein CASNPGTSVPKAQYF.

CDR3 DNA: TGTGCCAGCAGCTTAGCGCAGTTAAACACTGAAGCTTTCTTT. It translates to CASSLAQLNTEAFF. V gene TRBV7-9 combines with J gene TRBJ1-1, with D hard to call. V lost 0 bases and J 2 bases, leaving 7 bases between the germline ends. The CDR3 extends over 14 amino acids. From germline, CDR1 is SEHNR and CDR2 FQNEAQ (reference sequence).